The 21 T cell receptor beta chains below all came from one sample that was sequenced in a study of blood T cells in healthy people across ages. Then a second PCR, running about 6 to 12 cycles, was carried out with a sample-barcoded 5' primer and a J-beta primer mix. TCRdb reprocessed the 5' RACE reads with MiXCR, giving one entry per CDR3 protein. This sample carries 750,000 to 1,000,000 distinct CDR3 sequences, about 27% of them seen once, and the ten largest clones take 9.5% to 13%. The sample was also reused in another study, on T cells of mothers and their children.

Sequenced input: blood. The receptors stem from a woman aged 40 to 49 in good health.

This clonotype was found a few times. This chain connects TRBV5-1 to TRBJ1-6, with TRBD1 matching 8 bases. Germline lookup yields CDR1 SGHRS and CDR2 YFSETQ. This CDR3 has 15 residues. The junction had 6 bases not matched to a gene; V was cut back by 2 bases and J by 8 bases. The CDR3: CASSFGQGSDSPLHF. The CDR3 DNA reads as TGCGCCAGCAGCTTTGGACAGGGTTCGGATTCACCCCTCCACTTT.

The CDR3 sequence is CASTEEDTRSGDTQYF. CDR3 DNA: TGCGCCAGCACCGAGGAAGATACTAGGTCGGGAGATACGCAGTATTTT. The V and J genes are TRBV5-1 and TRBJ2-3; tentative D call: TRBD2 (5 bases). Germline V lookup: CDR1 SGHRS, CDR2 YFSETQ. The CDR3 contains 16 residues. V was shortened by 6 bases and J by 5 bases, with 22 bases between the two germline ends.

The genes are TRBV7-9 and TRBJ1-1; D perhaps matches TRBD1 (6 bases). Trimming took 2 bases from V and 2 from J, leaving 12 bases between them. Germline CDR1 and CDR2: SEHNR and FQNEAQ (reference sequence). The CDR3 length is 15 residues. The CDR3 DNA sequence: TGTGCCAGCAGCTTACAAGGGACAACCAACACTGAAGCTTTCTTT. As protein: CASSLQGTTNTEAFF.

The chain uses TRBV5-1 and TRBJ2-1; 7 nucleotides line up with TRBD2. Looked up from germline, CDR1 is SGHRS and CDR2 is YFSETQ. J was trimmed by 9 bases and V by 4 bases; bases with no gene match: 13. The CDR3 sequence is 15 residues long. Here the CDR3 DNA reads TGCGCCAGCAGCCCCGGGACTACATTATATGCTGAGCAGTTCTTC. Translation gives CASSPGTTLYAEQFF.

V gene TRBV28 combines with J gene TRBJ1-4; tentatively, D is TRBD1 (5 bases). The CDR3 loop spans 14 amino acids. Trimming pared 1 base from V and 6 bases from J, leaving 9 bases between. Germline-derived CDR1 and CDR2 are MDHEN and SYDVKM. The CDR3 bases are TGTGCCAGCAGTTTATTGCAGGGAGATGAAAAACTGTTTTTT. It specifies CASSLLQGDEKLFF.

Ten or more counts support this clonotype. The chain is built from TRBV20-1 and TRBJ2-1; 10 bases align to TRBD2. V gave up 4 bases and J gave up 7 bases; unmatched junction bases: 13. Germline lookup yields CDR1 DFQATT and CDR2 SNEGSKA (reference sequence). The CDR3 runs to 16 residues. CDR3 residues: CSATVLAGGLWNEQFF. In DNA form, the CDR3 reads TGCAGTGCTACCGTTTTAGCGGGGGGCCTGTGGAATGAGCAGTTCTTC.

The sample holds many counts of this clonotype. The chain joins TRBV20-1 to TRBJ1-2, with D unresolved. Trimming took off 0 bases at V and 0 bases at J, with 11 bases between the two ends. CDR1 DFQATT and CDR2 SNEGSKA come from the germline V gene (reference sequence). The CDR3 is 15 amino acids. For the CDR3, the DNA is TGCAGTGCTAGAGACCCTACAGAGTCTAACTATGGCTACACCTTC. It specifies CSARDPTESNYGYTF.

The sample holds a few counts of this clonotype. CDR3 in amino acids: CASSPIQGNYGYTF. CDR3 sequence (DNA): TGTGCCAGCAGTCCAATTCAGGGTAACTATGGCTACACCTTC. J is TRBJ1-2 and V is TRBV5-6, with TRBD1 as a possible D gene (5 bases). The germline V gene encodes CDR1 SGHDT and CDR2 YYEEEE. CDR3 length: 14 residues. V was clipped by 5 bases and J by 1 base, with 12 bases between them. The full variable domain, rest sourced from reference TRBV5-6 and TRBJ1-2, is DAGVTQSPTHLIKTRGQQVTLRCSPKSGHDTVSWYQQALGQGPQFIFQYYEEEERQRGNFPDRFSGHQFPNYSSELNVNALLLGDSALYLCASSPIQGNYGYTFGSGTRLTVV.

This chain uses TRBV19 with TRBJ2-7, with no clear D. The germline gives CDR1 LNHDA, CDR2 SQIVND (reference sequence). Trimming removed 9 bases from V and 7 bases from J, with 10 bases in between. The CDR3 length is 10 residues. The CDR3 region has the DNA TGTGCCAGCAGACGAAATGAGCAGTACTTC. Its translation is CASRRNEQYF.

The chain combines TRBV27 with TRBJ1-1; a possible D gene is TRBD1 (5 bases). The CDR3 spans 13 residues. V was trimmed by 3 bases and J by 7 bases, leaving 12 bases between them. Per the germline V gene, CDR1 is MNHEY and CDR2 is SMNVEV (reference sequence). CDR3 amino acids: CASSFFAGSEAFF. In DNA, the CDR3 is TGTGCCAGCAGTTTCTTTGCAGGGAGTGAAGCTTTCTTT.

This sequence joins TRBV20-1 and TRBJ2-3; TRBD2 matches 9 bases. The CDR3 covers 15 residues. V gave up 0 bases and J gave up 6 bases; unmatched junction bases: 7. Germline values: CDR1 DFQATT, CDR2 SNEGSKA (reference sequence). As DNA, the CDR3 is TGCAGTGCTAGAGATGCTAGCGGGGTAGTTGATACGCAGTATTTT. Amino acid sequence: CSARDASGVVDTQYF.

This clonotype was counted a single time. Since a much larger clone is just one base distant, this may be a read error. The genes are TRBV12-3 or TRBV12-4 and TRBJ2-5, with TRBD1 matching 10 bases. The ends lost 4 bases at V and 11 bases at J; junction bases unmatched: 13. This CDR3 has 15 amino acids. CDR3 in DNA: TGTGCCAGCAGTTCTCGACAGGGGGCCCACAATGAGCAGTACTTC. Residues: CASSSRQGAHNEQYF.

The genes are TRBV7-6 and TRBJ1-6; D may be TRBD1 (6 bases). V was clipped by 2 bases and J by 6 bases, with 26 bases between them. Per the germline V gene, CDR1 is SGHVS and CDR2 is FNYEAQ. CDR3 length equals 20 residues. The CDR3 DNA reads TGTGCCAGCAGCTTACTCGGTATCATTGACGGGGGCAGGAGTAATTCACCCCTCCACTTT. Protein sequence: CASSLLGIIDGGRSNSPLHF.

The chain carries TRBV6-2 or TRBV6-3 and TRBJ2-1; TRBD2 matches at 10 bases. CDR3 length equals 19 residues. The germline V gene encodes CDR1 MNHEY and CDR2 SVGEGT. Trimming took 5 bases from V and 3 from J; bases not matched to a gene: 16. The CDR3 loop is CASSPFWVAGGPNYNEQFF. The CDR3 DNA is TGTGCCAGCAGTCCCTTTTGGGTAGCGGGGGGCCCAAACTACAATGAGCAGTTCTTC.

The V call is TRBV29-1, the J call TRBJ1-4; D is possibly TRBD1 (6 bases). CDR3 size: 13 residues. Germline V gives CDR1 SQVTM, CDR2 ANQGSEA. V was pared by 8 bases and J by 7 bases, with 17 bases between. The CDR3 DNA is TGCAGCACTCAGGCAGGGGTTGGTGAAAAACTGTTTTTT. Protein: CSTQAGVGEKLFF.

To note about this clonotype: The junction does not match germline at one end; this may be a read error. The V and J genes are TRBV6-1 and TRBJ2-5; tentative D call: TRBD1 (6 bases). The CDR3 sequence is 14 residues long. CDR1 and CDR2 from the germline V gene are MNHNS and SASEGT. The DNA for the CDR3 is TGCGCCACCCACTCTAGGACAGCCCAAGAGACCCAGTACTTC. Amino acids: CATHSRTAQETQYF.

This clonotype turned up a few times. The genes are TRBV29-1 and TRBJ1-2; D unclear. V lost 4 bases and J 4 bases, leaving 7 bases between the germline ends. The CDR3 covers 11 residues. Germline V gives CDR1 SQVTM, CDR2 ANQGSEA. This chain's CDR3 is CSVGSLYGYTF. The CDR3 region has the DNA TGCAGCGTTGGCAGCCTCTATGGCTACACCTTC.

This clonotype has more than one count but fewer than ten. This chain connects TRBV6-2 or TRBV6-3 to TRBJ2-5; no clear D gene. V lost 0 bases and J lost 2, with 7 bases in between. The CDR3 runs to 14 residues. Germline loops: CDR1 MNHEY, CDR2 SVGEGT. Here the CDR3 reads CASSYSASQETQYF. In DNA form, the CDR3 reads TGTGCCAGCAGTTACTCGGCCAGTCAAGAGACCCAGTACTTC.

The genes are TRBV5-1 and TRBJ2-5; TRBD1 agrees at 9 bases. The J call is in doubt because the DNA end fits TRBJ2-7 better. The germline gives CDR1 SGHRS, CDR2 YFSETQ. The CDR3 runs 16 residues. As DNA, the CDR3 is TGCGCCAGCAGCTTGGAAAGTGGGGACAGGGCAAACGAGCAGTACTTC. This sequence encodes CASSLESGDRANEQYF.

This clonotype appeared a few times. This chain joins TRBV7-9 and TRBJ2-4; unclear D gene. This CDR3 spans 12 amino acids. Germline CDR1 reads SEHNR; CDR2 reads FQNEAQ (reference sequence). V gave up 7 bases and J gave up 13 bases, with 17 bases separating them. The CDR3 region has the DNA TGTGCCAGCACCGTTGCCCCGGGTGAGCAGTACTTC. Translating gives CASTVAPGEQYF.

The chain has TRBV9 and TRBJ1-1, with a weak D call TRBD1 (5 bases). The germline V gene encodes CDR1 SGDLS and CDR2 YYNGEE. This CDR3 is built from 14 residues. V was clipped by 7 bases and J by 6 bases, with 19 bases between them. CDR3 protein: CASGAPSREAEAFF. The CDR3 nucleotides are TGTGCCAGCGGCGCGCCCTCCAGGGAAGCTGAAGCTTTCTTT. Full variable domain (outside the CDR3, taken from reference TRBV9 and TRBJ1-1): DSGVTQTPKHLITATGQRVTLRCSPRSGDLSVYWYQQSLDQGLQFLIQYYNGEERAKGNILERFSAQQFPDLHSELNLSSLELGDSALYFCASGAPSREAEAFFGQGTRLTVV.